This T cell receptor (beta chain) derives from a study of control samples from healthy donors and cancer patients. Libraries were prepared by immunoSEQ multiplex PCR; TCRdb keeps only in-frame clonotypes and omits some of them. The sample carries 150,000 or so clones, about 91% recorded once. Germline CDR1 SGHDN, CDR2 FVKESK. The V and J ends lost 4 bases and 6 bases, in that order; junction bases with no gene match: 12. This CDR3 spans 17 amino acids. The origin of this receptor is a woman aged 25-40 years in good health. The sequenced material came from blood. The chain carries TRBV14 and TRBJ1-2; 12 bases match TRBD1. CDR3 amino acids: CASSPPTGTGGGDGYTF. In nucleotides, the CDR3 is TGTGCCAGCAGCCCCCCCACGGGGACAGGGGGCGGAGATGGCTACACCTTC.